These T cell receptor beta chains were read from a single sample in a study of beta chain features in type 1 diabetes. Sequenced by immunoSEQ multiplex PCR; TCRdb stores in-frame clones only, minus some. The table shows 300,000 to 450,000 clones, with 9.6% occurring only once. Sequencing was performed on central memory CD4+ T cells from blood. Receptors originate from a young man with type 1 diabetes. CDR3s include the opening cysteine and the closing phenylalanine or tryptophan. The D gene is left open where the match is weak. Where a row states a size, it is once, few, many or the class of an expanded clone; other rows omit it.

DNA | CDR3 | size | D | J | V
TGCGCCAGCGCTCAAGGAACGGGGACTGAAGCTTTCTTT | CASAQGTGTEAFF | few | - | TRBJ1-1 | TRBV10-1
TGTGCCAGCAGCTTAAACCGGCTGGGGGATACGCAGTATTTT | CASSLNRLGDTQYF | few | - | TRBJ2-3 | TRBV7-3
TGTGCCAGCAGTAGTGGGACTGGCCGAGATACGCAGTATTTT | CASSSGTGRDTQYF | - | - | TRBJ2-3 | TRBV6-5
TGCAGCGTTGAAGCCGGTCACGGTGGCTACACCTTC | CSVEAGHGGYTF | many | - | TRBJ1-2 | TRBV29-1
TGTGCCTGGAGTCGCTCGGGAACCAAAAACATTCAGTACTTC | CAWSRSGTKNIQYF | many | - | TRBJ2-4 | TRBV30
TGTGCCAGCAGCGTTGGGACCCGGGGATCAGCTTTCTTT | CASSVGTRGSAFF | few | - | TRBJ1-1 | TRBV14
TGTGCCAGCAGTGAAATCCAGCAGGGGCGGACTGAAGCTTTCTTT | CASSEIQQGRTEAFF | - | - | TRBJ1-1 | TRBV2
TGTGCCACCAGCAGTGGACGGCATAGCAATCAGCCCCAGCATTTT | CATSSGRHSNQPQHF | - | - | TRBJ1-5 | TRBV15
TGTGCCAGCAGCTTGGAGAGTCAGGGTGCAGATACGCAGTATTTT | CASSLESQGADTQYF | few | - | TRBJ2-3 | TRBV5-4
TGTGCCAGTAGTACGGGACTAGCTGGAGACAATGAGCAGTTCTTC | CASSTGLAGDNEQFF | - | TRBD2 | TRBJ2-1 | TRBV19
TGTGCCAGCAGTTATGGCCACTCCTACGAGCAGTACTTC | CASSYGHSYEQYF | - | - | TRBJ2-7 | TRBV28